A selection of T cell receptor beta chains follows, all from one sample in a study of identical twins. MiXCR was run by TCRdb on the 5' RACE reads, yielding one entry per CDR3 protein. The sample has 1.5 million to 2 million distinct CDR3 sequences, 25% to 35% seen once. The specimen was cord blood. These receptors all stem from a newborn girl in good health. CDR3s include the opening cysteine and the closing phenylalanine or tryptophan.

cdr3_length | v_call | cdr3_aa
19 | TRBV12-3/TRBV12-4 | CASKPTGGHTRLNTGELFF
16 | TRBV9 | CASSVGGTSFFNEQFF
14 | TRBV20-1 | CSASELGPDTEAFF
11 | TRBV29-1 | CSVAPGETQYF
15 | TRBV3-1 | CASSQRDWESDTQYF
14 | TRBV28 | CASTPKGEGWKLFF
13 | TRBV20-1 | CSAGTSGSNEQYF
14 | TRBV3-1 | CASSHGGQGGGYTF
14 | TRBV20-1 | CSASKRAFTDTQYF
15 | TRBV10-3 | CAISVGAGADYEQYF
16 | TRBV14 | CASSQDWRDPDNEQFF
15 | TRBV7-6 | CASSSYPKGGEKLFF
13 | TRBV7-2 | CASSLPGPYAQFF
16 | TRBV4-1 | CASSQLTRDRGEKLFF
13 | TRBV9 | CASSVSPRGTQYF
19 | TRBV21-1 | CASSKDPNGQGAPNSPLHF
12 | TRBV20-1 | CSATGGRNGYTF
18 | TRBV4-2 | CASSQDLGLAGAYNEQYF
15 | TRBV6-2/TRBV6-3 | CASSYKPGTSFEQFF
16 | TRBV18 | CASSPQGGSYNSPLHF
19 | TRBV2 | CASSQGLGVAGGYYNEQFF
15 | TRBV20-1 | CSARDAGLATPEQFF
11 | TRBV2 | CASTILGEQFF
16 | TRBV14 | CASSHTVSGRTGELFF
13 | TRBV12-3/TRBV12-4 | CASRKTSEYEQYF
17 | TRBV10-2 | CASSGSLGDRANTEAFF
17 | TRBV6-6 | CASSYSLAGTGYNEQFF
12 | TRBV6-6 | CATRGVQETQYF
16 | TRBV4-1 | CASSQVIAGLADTQYF
17 | TRBV28 | CASSPYGPDRGGETQYF
15 | TRBV4-1 | CASSQLGTYPYEQYF
14 | TRBV7-8 | CASSLTIRNTEAFF
19 | TRBV28 | CASSVSGTGTSGRSYEQYF
17 | TRBV27 | CASSLRGSSGRDYEQYF
15 | TRBV11-2 | CASSPWSGAGDTQYF
15 | TRBV6-1 | CASSGRGGRREKLFF
12 | TRBV29-1 | CSVGVTSTEAFF
13 | TRBV20-1 | CSASPATNEKLFF
14 | TRBV4-1 | CASSPSTGVGKLFF
17 | TRBV19 | CASSIIPGLGYTDTQYF
14 | TRBV3-1 | CASSQTLAGDTQYF
14 | TRBV2 | CASSEARVTGELFF
12 | TRBV29-1 | CSVVAYYNEQYF
14 | TRBV27 | CASTKTGGRYEQYF
15 | TRBV5-1 | CASSLARQGSTEAFF
15 | TRBV6-5 | CASSYSPASNQPQHF
15 | TRBV21-1 | CASSKDRDRLSPLHF
14 | TRBV20-1 | CSAIRTSGGYEQYF
15 | TRBV5-5 | CASSPHPDLNYGYTF
13 | TRBV20-1 | CSASTGVNEKLFF
14 | TRBV27 | CASSARDRDNEQFF
13 | TRBV20-1 | CSAPGGYNYGYTF
15 | TRBV2 | CASSVQGSPTDTQYF
18 | TRBV5-1 | CASSLEVLAASGRNEQFF
16 | TRBV28 | CASRLGLAGGIDTQYF
13 | TRBV18 | CASSGQVVTEAFF
11 | TRBV29-1 | CSVARGQEQYF
13 | TRBV20-1 | CSDSGAQGQGYTF